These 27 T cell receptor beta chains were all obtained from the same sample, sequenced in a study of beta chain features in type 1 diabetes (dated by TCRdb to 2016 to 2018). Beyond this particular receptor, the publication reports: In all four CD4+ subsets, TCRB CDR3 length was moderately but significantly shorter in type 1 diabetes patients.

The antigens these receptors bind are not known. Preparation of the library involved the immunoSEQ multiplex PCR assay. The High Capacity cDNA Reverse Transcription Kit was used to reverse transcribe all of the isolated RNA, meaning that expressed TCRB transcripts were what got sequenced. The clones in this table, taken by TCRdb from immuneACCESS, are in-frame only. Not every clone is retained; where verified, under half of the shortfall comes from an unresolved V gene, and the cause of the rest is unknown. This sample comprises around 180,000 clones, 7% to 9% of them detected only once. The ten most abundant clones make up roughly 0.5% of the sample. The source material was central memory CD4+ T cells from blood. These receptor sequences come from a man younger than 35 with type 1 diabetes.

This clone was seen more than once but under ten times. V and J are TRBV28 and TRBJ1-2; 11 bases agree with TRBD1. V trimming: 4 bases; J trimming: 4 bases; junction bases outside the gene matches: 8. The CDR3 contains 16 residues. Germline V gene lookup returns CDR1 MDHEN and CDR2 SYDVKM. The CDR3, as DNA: TGTGCCAGCAGTTCAGGCGGGACAGGGGGGATCTATGGCTACACCTTC. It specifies CASSSGGTGGIYGYTF.

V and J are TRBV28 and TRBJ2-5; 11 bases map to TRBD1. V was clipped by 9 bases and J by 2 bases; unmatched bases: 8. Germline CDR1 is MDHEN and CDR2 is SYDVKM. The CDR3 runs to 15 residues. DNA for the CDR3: TGTGCCAGTCGGGACAGGGGGGCCCAACAAGAGACCCAGTACTTC. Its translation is CASRDRGAQQETQYF.

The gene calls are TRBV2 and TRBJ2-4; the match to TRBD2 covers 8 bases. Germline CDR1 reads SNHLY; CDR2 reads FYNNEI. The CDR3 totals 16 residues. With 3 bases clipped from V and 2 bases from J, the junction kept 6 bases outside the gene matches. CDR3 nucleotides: TGTGCCAGCAGTGAGGTAGCGGGGTTAACCAAAAACATTCAGTACTTC. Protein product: CASSEVAGLTKNIQYF.

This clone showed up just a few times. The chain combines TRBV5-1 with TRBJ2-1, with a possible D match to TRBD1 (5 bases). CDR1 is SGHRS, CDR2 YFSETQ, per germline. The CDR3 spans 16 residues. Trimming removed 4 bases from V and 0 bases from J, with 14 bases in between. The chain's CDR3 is CASSPNTGISYNEQFF. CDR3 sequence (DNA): TGCGCCAGCAGCCCGAACACAGGTATCTCCTACAATGAGCAGTTCTTC. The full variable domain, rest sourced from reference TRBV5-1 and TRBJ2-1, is KAGVTQTPRYLIKTRGQQVTLSCSPISGHRSVSWYQQTPGQGLQFLFEYFSETQRNKGNFPGRFSGRQFSNSRSEMNVSTLELGDSALYLCASSPNTGISYNEQFFGPGTRLTVL.

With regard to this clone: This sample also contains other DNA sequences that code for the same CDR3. The DNA of the CDR3 is TGCGCCAGCAGCCCAGGTTCAGATACGCAGTATTTT. It translates to CASSPGSDTQYF. The genes are TRBV5-1 and TRBJ2-3; no reliable D call. CDR1 is SGHRS and CDR2 is YFSETQ in the germline V gene. There are 12 residues in the CDR3. The V end lost 4 bases, the J end lost 4 bases, and 7 bases lay between the germline ends.

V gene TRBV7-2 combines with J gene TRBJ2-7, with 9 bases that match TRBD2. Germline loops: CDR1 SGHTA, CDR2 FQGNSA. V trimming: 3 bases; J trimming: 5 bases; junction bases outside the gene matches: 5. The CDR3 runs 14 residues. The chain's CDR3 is CASSFSGRPHEQYF. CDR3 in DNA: TGTGCCAGCAGCTTCAGCGGGAGGCCCCACGAGCAGTACTTC. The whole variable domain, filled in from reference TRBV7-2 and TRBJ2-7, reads GAGVSQSPSNKVTEKGKDVELRCDPISGHTALYWYRQSLGQGLEFLIYFQGNSAPDKSGLPSDRFSAERTGGSVSTLTIQRTQQEDSAVYLCASSFSGRPHEQYFGPGTRLTVT.

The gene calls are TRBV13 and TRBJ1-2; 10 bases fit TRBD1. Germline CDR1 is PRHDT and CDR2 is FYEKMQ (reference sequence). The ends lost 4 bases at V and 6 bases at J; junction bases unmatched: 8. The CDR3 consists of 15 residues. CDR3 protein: CASSWDRGNSHGYTF. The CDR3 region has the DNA TGTGCCAGCAGCTGGGACAGGGGTAATTCTCATGGCTACACCTTC. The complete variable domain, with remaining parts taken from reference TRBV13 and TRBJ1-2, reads AAGVIQSPRHLIKEKRETATLKCYPIPRHDTVYWYQQGPGQDPQFLISFYEKMQSDKGSIPDRFSAQQFSDYHSELNMSSLELGDSALYFCASSWDRGNSHGYTFGSGTRLTVV.

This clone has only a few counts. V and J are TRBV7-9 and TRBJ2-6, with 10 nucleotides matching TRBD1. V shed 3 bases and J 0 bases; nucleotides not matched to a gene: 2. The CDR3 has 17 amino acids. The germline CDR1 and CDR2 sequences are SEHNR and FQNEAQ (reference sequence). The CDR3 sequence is CASSLGQGSSGANVLTF. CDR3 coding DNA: TGTGCCAGCAGCTTGGGACAGGGGAGCTCTGGGGCCAACGTCCTGACTTTC. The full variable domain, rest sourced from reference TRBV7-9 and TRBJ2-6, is DTGVSQNPRHKITKRGQNVTFRCDPISEHNRLYWYRQTLGQGPEFLTYFQNEAQLEKSRLLSDRFSAERPKGSFSTLEIQRTEQGDSAMYLCASSLGQGSSGANVLTFGAGSRLTVL.

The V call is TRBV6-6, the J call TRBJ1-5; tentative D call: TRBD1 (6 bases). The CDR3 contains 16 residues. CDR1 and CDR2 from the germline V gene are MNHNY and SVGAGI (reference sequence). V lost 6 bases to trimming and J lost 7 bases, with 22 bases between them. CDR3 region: CASSHALGAERQPQHF. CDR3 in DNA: TGTGCCAGCAGCCACGCTCTGGGGGCAGAAAGACAGCCCCAGCATTTT.

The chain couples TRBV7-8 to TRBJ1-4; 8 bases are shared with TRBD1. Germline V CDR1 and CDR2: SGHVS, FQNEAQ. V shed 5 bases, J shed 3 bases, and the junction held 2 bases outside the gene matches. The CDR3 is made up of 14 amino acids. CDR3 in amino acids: CASSPQGANEKLFF. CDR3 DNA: TGTGCCAGCAGCCCACAGGGGGCTAATGAAAAACTGTTTTTT. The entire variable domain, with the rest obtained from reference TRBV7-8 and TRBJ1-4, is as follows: GAGVSQSPRYKVAKRGQDVALRCDPISGHVSLFWYQQALGQGPEFLTYFQNEAQLDKSGLPSDRFFAERPEGSVSTLKIQRTQQEDSAVYLCASSPQGANEKLFFGSGTQLSVL.

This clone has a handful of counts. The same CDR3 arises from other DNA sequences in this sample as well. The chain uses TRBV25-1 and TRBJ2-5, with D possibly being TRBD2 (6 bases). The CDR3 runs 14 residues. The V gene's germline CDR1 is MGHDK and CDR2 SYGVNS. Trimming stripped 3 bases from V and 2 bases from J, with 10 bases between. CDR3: CASSDRLAQETQYF. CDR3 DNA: TGTGCCAGCAGTGATCGTCTAGCGCAAGAGACCCAGTACTTC.

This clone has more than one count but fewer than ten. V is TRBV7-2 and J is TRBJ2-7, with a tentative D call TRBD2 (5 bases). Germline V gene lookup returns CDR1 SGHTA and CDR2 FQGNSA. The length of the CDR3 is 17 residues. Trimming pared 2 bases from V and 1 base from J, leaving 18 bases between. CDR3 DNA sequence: TGTGCCAGCAGCTTACGACTAACCCGAGAGGTTTCCTACGAGCAGTACTTC. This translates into CASSLRLTREVSYEQYF.

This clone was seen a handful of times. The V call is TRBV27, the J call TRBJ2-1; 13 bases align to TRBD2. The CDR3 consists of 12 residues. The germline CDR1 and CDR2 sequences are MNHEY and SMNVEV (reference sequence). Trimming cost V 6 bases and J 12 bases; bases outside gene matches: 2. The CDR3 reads CASRLAGGRQFF. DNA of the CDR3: TGTGCCAGCAGACTAGCGGGGGGGCGGCAGTTCTTC.

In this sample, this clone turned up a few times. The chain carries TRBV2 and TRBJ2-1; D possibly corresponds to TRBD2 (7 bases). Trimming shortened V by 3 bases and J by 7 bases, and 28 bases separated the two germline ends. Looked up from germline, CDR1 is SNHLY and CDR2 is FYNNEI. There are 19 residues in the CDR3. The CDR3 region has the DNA TGTGCCAGCAGTGATCGGAAAAACGGGGGGCCCCGTAAGCCTAATGAGCAGTTCTTC. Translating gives CASSDRKNGGPRKPNEQFF.

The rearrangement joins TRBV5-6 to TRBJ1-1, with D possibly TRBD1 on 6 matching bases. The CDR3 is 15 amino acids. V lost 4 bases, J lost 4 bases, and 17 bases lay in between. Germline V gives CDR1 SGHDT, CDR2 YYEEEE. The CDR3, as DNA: TGTGCCAGCAGCCCAAGAGAGGGGGTCGGCACTGAAGCTTTCTTT. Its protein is CASSPREGVGTEAFF.

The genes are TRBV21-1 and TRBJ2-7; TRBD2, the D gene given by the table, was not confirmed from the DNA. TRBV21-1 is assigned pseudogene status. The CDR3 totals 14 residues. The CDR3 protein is CASSKELLPYEQYF. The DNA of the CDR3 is TGTGCCAGCAGCAAAGAGCTCCTCCCCTACGAGCAGTACTTC.

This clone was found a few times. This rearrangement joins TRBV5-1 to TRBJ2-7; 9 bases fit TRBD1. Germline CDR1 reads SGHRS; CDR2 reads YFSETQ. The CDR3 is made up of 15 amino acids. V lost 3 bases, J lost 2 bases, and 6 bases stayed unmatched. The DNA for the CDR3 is TGCGCCAGCAGCTCTCGACAGGGGGAAACCTACGAGCAGTACTTC. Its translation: CASSSRQGETYEQYF.

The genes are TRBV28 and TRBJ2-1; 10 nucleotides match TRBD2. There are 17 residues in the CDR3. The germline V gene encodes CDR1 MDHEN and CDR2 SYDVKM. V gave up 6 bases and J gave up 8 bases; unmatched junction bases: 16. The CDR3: CASSQLGTSERLHEQFF. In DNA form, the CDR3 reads TGTGCCAGCAGCCAACTCGGGACTAGCGAGCGTCTGCATGAGCAGTTCTTC.

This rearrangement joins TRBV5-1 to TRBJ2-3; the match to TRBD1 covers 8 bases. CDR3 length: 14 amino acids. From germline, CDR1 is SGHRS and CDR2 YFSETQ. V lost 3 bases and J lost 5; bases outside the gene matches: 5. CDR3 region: CASSSDRDGDTQYF. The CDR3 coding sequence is TGCGCCAGCAGCTCGGACAGGGACGGAGATACGCAGTATTTT.

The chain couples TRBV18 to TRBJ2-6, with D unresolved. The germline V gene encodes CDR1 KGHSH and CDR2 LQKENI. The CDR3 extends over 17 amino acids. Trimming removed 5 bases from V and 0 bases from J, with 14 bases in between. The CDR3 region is CASSYRHVSSGANVLTF. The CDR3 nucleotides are TGTGCCAGCTCATACAGACACGTAAGCTCTGGGGCCAACGTCCTGACTTTC.

This CDR3 reads CASSSSTGDGYTF. In DNA, the CDR3 is TGCGCCAGCAGCTCCTCGACAGGGGATGGCTACACCTTC. The chain couples TRBV5-1 to TRBJ1-2, with TRBD1 identical over 8 bases. CDR1 and CDR2 from the germline V gene are SGHRS and YFSETQ. The CDR3 runs 13 residues. V shed 3 bases, J shed 6 bases, and the junction held 4 bases outside the gene matches. The full variable domain, its missing parts supplied by reference TRBV5-1 and TRBJ1-2, is KAGVTQTPRYLIKTRGQQVTLSCSPISGHRSVSWYQQTPGQGLQFLFEYFSETQRNKGNFPGRFSGRQFSNSRSEMNVSTLELGDSALYLCASSSSTGDGYTFGSGTRLTVV.

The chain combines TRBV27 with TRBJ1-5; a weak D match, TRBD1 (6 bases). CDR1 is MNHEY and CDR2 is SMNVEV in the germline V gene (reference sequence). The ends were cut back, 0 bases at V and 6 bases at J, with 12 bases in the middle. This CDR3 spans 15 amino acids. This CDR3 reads CASSLSPGGTQPQHF. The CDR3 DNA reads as TGTGCCAGCAGTTTATCGCCGGGGGGCACTCAGCCCCAGCATTTT.

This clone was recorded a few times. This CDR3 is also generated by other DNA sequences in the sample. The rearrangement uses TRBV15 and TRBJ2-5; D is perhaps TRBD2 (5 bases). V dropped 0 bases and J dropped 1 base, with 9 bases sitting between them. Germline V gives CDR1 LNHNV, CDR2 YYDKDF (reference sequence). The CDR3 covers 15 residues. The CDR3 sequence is CATSRDPGVQETQYF. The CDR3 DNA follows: TGTGCCACCAGCAGAGATCCCGGGGTCCAAGAGACCCAGTACTTC.

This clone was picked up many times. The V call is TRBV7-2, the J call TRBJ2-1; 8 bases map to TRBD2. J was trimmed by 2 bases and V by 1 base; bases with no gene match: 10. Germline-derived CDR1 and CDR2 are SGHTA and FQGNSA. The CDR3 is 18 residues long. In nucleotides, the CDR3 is TGTGCCAGCAGCTTAGATCAAAGCGGGAGCGCAGCCTACAATGAGCAGTTCTTC. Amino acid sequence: CASSLDQSGSAAYNEQFF.

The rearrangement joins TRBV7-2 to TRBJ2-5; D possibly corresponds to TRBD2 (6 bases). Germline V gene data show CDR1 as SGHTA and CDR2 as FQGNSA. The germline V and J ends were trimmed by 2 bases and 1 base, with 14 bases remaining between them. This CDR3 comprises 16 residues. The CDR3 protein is CASSLRVGGTQETQYF. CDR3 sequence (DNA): TGTGCCAGCAGCTTAAGGGTGGGGGGAACCCAAGAGACCCAGTACTTC.

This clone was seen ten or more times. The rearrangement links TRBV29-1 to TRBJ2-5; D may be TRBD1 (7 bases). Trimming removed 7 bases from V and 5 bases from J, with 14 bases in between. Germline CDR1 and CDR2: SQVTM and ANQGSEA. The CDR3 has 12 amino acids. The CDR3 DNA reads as TGCAGCGGAAGACAGGGACTGGAGACCCAGTACTTC. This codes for CSGRQGLETQYF.

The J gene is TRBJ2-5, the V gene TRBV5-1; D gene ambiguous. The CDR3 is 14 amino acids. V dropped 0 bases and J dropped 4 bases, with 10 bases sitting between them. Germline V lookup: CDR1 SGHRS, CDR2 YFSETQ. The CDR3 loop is CASSLAPGSETQYF. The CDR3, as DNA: TGCGCCAGCAGCTTGGCCCCGGGTTCAGAGACCCAGTACTTC.